Detailed here is one TCR beta chain. No antigen is known for it. This sample is part of a study of identical twins. Overall study findings and caveats: Sequences that were beta out-of-frame showed weaker excess twin sharing.

The germline gives CDR1 DFQATT, CDR2 SNEGSKA (reference sequence). Trimming removed 8 bases from V and 1 base from J, with 13 bases in between. CDR3 length: 13 amino acids. A universal primer site was incorporated via template switching, and the cDNA contained unique molecular identifiers. TCRdb redid the calling of the 5' RACE reads with MiXCR, one entry per CDR3 protein. The sample has about 520,000 distinct CDR3 sequences, roughly 21% seen once. The same sample was also studied in work on T cells expressing NK-cell markers.

The sample consisted of CD4+ T cells sorted from blood. The sequence was obtained from a young woman in good health. The rearrangement joins TRBV20-1 to TRBJ2-3; D perhaps matches TRBD2 (7 bases). Here the CDR3 reads CSLGGAGTDTQYF. The DNA for the CDR3 is TGCAGTCTGGGGGGGGCGGGCACAGATACGCAGTATTTT.